This TCR beta chain was captured in a study of T cells in Graves' hyperthyroidism and ophthalmopathy. About the study: Before any treatment, at initial diagnosis, peripheral blood was collected.

There were TCR beta CDR3 regions amplified from RNA transcripts. Using the HTBI primer set, a first-round RT-PCR was run on the TCR CDR3. MiXCR was run by TCRdb on the multiplex PCR reads, yielding one entry per CDR3 protein. The sample includes over 300,000 distinct CDR3 sequences, approximately 15% of them seen just once. Subjects aged 18 to 65 presented with newly diagnosed hyperthyroidism of less than 2 months' duration. Lactation, pregnancy, other autoimmune disease or uncontrolled infection led to exclusion of patients. V lost 5 bases to trimming and J lost 4 bases, with 17 bases between them. CDR3 length: 14 amino acids. CDR1 and CDR2 from the germline V gene are DFQATT and SNEGSKA (reference sequence).

The TCR comes from a woman aged 55-75 years with Graves' hyperthyroidism. This chain uses TRBV20-1 with TRBJ1-1, with D maybe TRBD1 (6 bases). Sequenced sample: blood. The CDR3 DNA follows: TGCAGTGCTGCCAAGAGGGGGTTTATCACTGAAGCTTTCTTT. This sequence encodes CSAAKRGFITEAFF.